The 20 T cell receptor beta chains in this list originate from one sample, sequenced in a study of human T cells and chemical hapten exposure. One entry per CDR3 protein, called by TCRdb with MiXCR from the RACE reads. The profile shows 95,000 to 150,000 distinct CDR3 sequences, approximately 10% of them singletons. As to time point: patch test 3, about 24 weeks after DPC sensitization. Indicated treatment: therapeutic diphenylcyclopropenone sensitization with weekly scalp DPC. The sequencing used whole blood, collected in connection with sensitization to the hapten diphenylcyclopropenone (DPC). Source of these receptors: a woman in her forties or fifties with alopecia areata. Some clones in this sample may be carry-over from other donors' samples.

This rearrangement joins TRBV6-5 to TRBJ2-6; D unclear. V was clipped by 2 bases and J by 0 bases, with 11 bases between them. Per the germline V gene, CDR1 is MNHEY and CDR2 is SVGAGI. This CDR3 spans 17 amino acids. The CDR3 DNA follows: TGTGCCAGCAGTTACCTCGGCAGATCCTCTGGGGCCAACGTCCTGACTTTC. Translating gives CASSYLGRSSGANVLTF.

This clonotype occurred a few times. The chain links TRBV29-1 to TRBJ2-3; possible D gene TRBD2, 6 bases. Trimming stripped 7 bases from V and 3 bases from J, with 17 bases between. Germline V gene sequence: CDR1 SQVTM, CDR2 ANQGSEA. There are 14 residues in the CDR3. The CDR3 is CSAVGRGGTDTQYF. CDR3 nucleotides: TGCAGCGCCGTGGGAAGGGGAGGAACAGATACGCAGTATTTT.

This clonotype has a handful of counts. The genes are TRBV3-1 and TRBJ2-5, with D perhaps TRBD1 (5 bases). Trimming shortened V by 3 bases and J by 5 bases, and 16 bases separated the two germline ends. The length of the CDR3 is 15 residues. CDR1 and CDR2 (germline): LGHDT, YNNKEL (reference sequence). CDR3 loop: CASSQSGAHLETQYF. CDR3 in DNA: TGTGCCAGCAGCCAGTCTGGGGCCCACCTTGAGACCCAGTACTTC.

The chain joins TRBV12-3 or TRBV12-4 to TRBJ1-5; D uncertain. The CDR3 spans 14 residues. The V end was cut by 2 bases, the J end by 6 bases, with 11 bases between. The DNA for the CDR3 is TGTGCCAGCAGTTTAAAGAGTTCGGGTCAGCCCCAGCATTTT. It encodes CASSLKSSGQPQHF.

This chain links TRBV29-1 with TRBJ1-3; D is unclear. Germline CDR1 SQVTM, CDR2 ANQGSEA. The CDR3 has 13 amino acids. Trimming stripped 3 bases from V and 2 bases from J, with 8 bases between. The CDR3 here is CSVESLPGNTIYF. DNA for the CDR3: TGCAGCGTTGAGTCGCTGCCTGGAAACACCATATATTTT.

This clonotype was counted between two and nine times. CDR3 loop: CASSYSIGTGNGPLHF. In DNA form, the CDR3 reads TGTGCCAGCAGTTATTCTATCGGAACAGGGAATGGACCCCTCCACTTT. The chain joins TRBV12-3 or TRBV12-4 to TRBJ1-6, with D possibly matching TRBD1 (6 bases). Trimming shortened V by 4 bases and J by 12 bases, and 22 bases separated the two germline ends. The CDR3 length is 16 residues.

This clonotype occurred a few times. The chain is built from TRBV14 and TRBJ2-7; tentatively, D is TRBD1 or TRBD2 (6 bases each). From germline, CDR1 is SGHDN and CDR2 FVKESK. The V gene lost 8 bases and the J gene lost 6 bases, with 14 bases spanning the gap. The CDR3 covers 12 residues. This CDR3 reads CASQAEGGEQYF. The DNA for the CDR3 is TGTGCCAGCCAAGCGGAGGGGGGCGAGCAGTACTTC.

The chain combines TRBV7-2 with TRBJ2-6; no firm D call. The CDR3 has 16 amino acids. V shed 0 bases and J shed 0 bases, with 6 bases lying between them. The germline CDR1 and CDR2 sequences are SGHTA and FQGNSA. The CDR3 protein is CASSLAPSSGANVLTF. Here the CDR3 DNA reads TGTGCCAGCAGCTTAGCGCCGTCCTCTGGGGCCAACGTCCTGACTTTC.

The chain couples TRBV4-3 to TRBJ1-1; D gene uncertain. The ends were cut back, 3 bases at V and 4 bases at J, with 18 bases in the middle. The CDR3 runs to 16 residues. Germline values: CDR1 LGHNA, CDR2 YSLEER. The CDR3 loop reads CASSQGKGPIGTEAFF. The CDR3 region has the DNA TGCGCCAGCAGCCAGGGTAAGGGTCCCATTGGCACTGAAGCTTTCTTT.

The chain combines TRBV7-2 with TRBJ2-5, with no clear D. This CDR3 is built from 15 residues. Germline V gene data show CDR1 as SGHTA and CDR2 as FQGNSA. With 6 bases removed from V and 5 bases from J, the gap between germline ends came to 19 bases. Here the CDR3 reads CASRPKATRQETQYF. In nucleotides, the CDR3 is TGTGCCAGCAGACCCAAGGCCACAAGGCAGGAGACCCAGTACTTC. The whole variable domain, filled in from reference TRBV7-2 and TRBJ2-5, reads GAGVSQSPSNKVTEKGKDVELRCDPISGHTALYWYRQSLGQGLEFLIYFQGNSAPDKSGLPSDRFSAERTGGSVSTLTIQRTQQEDSAVYLCASRPKATRQETQYFGPGTRLLVL.

This clonotype has just a few counts. The rearrangement uses TRBV28 and TRBJ2-1; 12 nucleotides agree with TRBD2. Germline assignment: CDR1 MDHEN and CDR2 SYDVKM. This CDR3 is built from 13 residues. The J segment lost 15 bases and the V segment lost 4 bases, leaving 7 bases of the junction unmatched. CDR3 coding DNA: TGTGCCAGCAGTTCGAGACTAGCGGGAGAGGGGTTCTTC. Translated, it gives CASSSRLAGEGFF.

This clonotype was seen only a few times. This rearrangement joins TRBV20-1 to TRBJ1-5; D may be TRBD1 (6 bases). The CDR3 consists of 18 residues. V gave up 6 bases and J gave up 3 bases, with 27 bases separating them. Germline loops: CDR1 DFQATT, CDR2 SNEGSKA (reference sequence). CDR3 sequence reads: CSAQNKDSAVLSNQPQHF. The CDR3 DNA reads TGCAGTGCCCAGAACAAGGACAGTGCCGTCCTTTCCAATCAGCCCCAGCATTTT.

The chain combines TRBV29-1 with TRBJ2-7, with a weak D call TRBD2 (5 bases). Germline V gene lookup returns CDR1 SQVTM and CDR2 ANQGSEA. V gave up 2 bases and J gave up 6 bases, with 17 bases separating them. The CDR3 consists of 14 residues. Written as DNA, the CDR3 is TGCAGCGTTGAAAGCCAACTAGTCCGGGGCGAGCAGTACTTC. This gives the protein CSVESQLVRGEQYF.

This clonotype was counted at least ten times. V usage is TRBV7-6 and J usage is TRBJ2-7; possibly TRBD1 or TRBD2 for D (5 bases each). The CDR3 length is 15 residues. Germline values: CDR1 SGHVS, CDR2 FNYEAQ. V was pared by 2 bases and J by 3 bases, with 14 bases between. CDR3 sequence reads: CASSLKGDGVYEQYF. The CDR3, as DNA: TGTGCCAGCAGCTTAAAAGGGGACGGCGTCTACGAGCAGTACTTC.

Many counts were recorded for this clonotype. The chain combines TRBV29-1 with TRBJ2-7; no firm D call. CDR1 is SQVTM and CDR2 is ANQGSEA in the germline V gene. The length of the CDR3 is 13 residues. The V end lost 5 bases, the J end lost 6 bases, and 17 bases lay between the germline ends. In nucleotides, the CDR3 is TGCAGCGTTTCAGACCCGGCCGGCGTCGAGCAGTACTTC. Residues: CSVSDPAGVEQYF.

This chain links TRBV5-1 with TRBJ1-6; 7 bases fit TRBD1. The CDR3 is 14 residues long. The junction had 7 bases not matched to a gene; V was cut back by 4 bases and J by 9 bases. Germline assignment: CDR1 SGHRS and CDR2 YFSETQ. This CDR3 is CASSPGQEGSPLHF. Here the CDR3 DNA reads TGCGCCAGCAGCCCCGGACAGGAAGGTTCACCCCTCCACTTT. Full variable domain (rest looked up from reference TRBV5-1 and TRBJ1-6): KAGVTQTPRYLIKTRGQQVTLSCSPISGHRSVSWYQQTPGQGLQFLFEYFSETQRNKGNFPGRFSGRQFSNSRSEMNVSTLELGDSALYLCASSPGQEGSPLHFGNGTRLTVT.

This clonotype has only a few counts. The gene calls are TRBV29-1 and TRBJ2-2; D uncertain. The germline gives CDR1 SQVTM, CDR2 ANQGSEA. The germline V and J ends were trimmed by 0 bases and 4 bases, with 9 bases remaining between them. CDR3 length equals 14 residues. The CDR3 loop reads CSVEDQSVTGELFF. CDR3 bases: TGCAGCGTTGAAGATCAGTCGGTCACCGGGGAGCTGTTTTTT.

This clonotype was seen at least ten times. The chain couples TRBV9 to TRBJ2-2; 7 bases agree with TRBD2. Losses at the gene ends were 0 bases for V and 1 base for J; bases not matched to a gene: 9. Germline CDR1 and CDR2: SGDLS and YYNGEE. The length of the CDR3 is 18 residues. The CDR3, as DNA: TGTGCCAGCAGCGTAGAATTAGCGGGCGCACTGAACACCGGGGAGCTGTTTTTT. Translating gives CASSVELAGALNTGELFF.

This clonotype was counted between two and nine times. Written as DNA, the CDR3 is TGTGCCAGCACCATCACGGGGCGGGTGGAGGCTTTCTTT. Its protein product is CASTITGRVEAFF. The rearrangement links TRBV12-3 or TRBV12-4 to TRBJ1-1; a weak D match, TRBD1 (5 bases). This CDR3 has 13 amino acids. Trimming cost V 7 bases and J 11 bases, with 20 bases left between them.

Note on this clonotype: One end of the junction does not line up with germline, which may come from a read error. The gene calls are TRBV12-3 or TRBV12-4 and TRBJ2-7; TRBD1 matches 8 bases. CDR3 length: 15 residues. The CDR3 DNA follows: TGTGCCAGCAGTTCCGGACAGGGCTCCTCCGACGAGCAGTACTTC. It translates to CASSSGQGSSDEQYF.